Below, 10 T cell receptor beta chains from the same sample are listed, as sequenced in a study of T cell responses to AZD1222 COVID-19 vaccine. Measured with immunoSEQ multiplex PCR; TCRdb has only the in-frame clones, and not every one. The sample includes 150,000 to 200,000 clones, 85% to 90% seen only once; the top ten take about 4.1%. This specimen was peripheral blood, taken 28 days after the second dose of the MenACWY control vaccine. These receptors originate from an adult who received the MenACWY meningococcal vaccine as a control.

The rearrangement joins TRBV2 to TRBJ2-3; 10 bases are a match to TRBD2. Trimming cost V 7 bases and J 5 bases; bases outside gene matches: 6. The CDR3 consists of 14 residues. Germline V CDR1 and CDR2: SNHLY, FYNNEI. CDR3 bases: TGTGCCAGCATGAGCGGGAGGGCGCGAGATACGCAGTATTTT. It translates to CASMSGRARDTQYF.

As for this clone: Other DNA sequences in this specimen translate into the identical CDR3. This rearrangement joins TRBV6-2 or TRBV6-3 to TRBJ1-2; D is undetermined. CDR1 and CDR2 (germline): MNHEY, SVGEGT. Trimming stripped 0 bases from V and 8 bases from J, with 10 bases between. The CDR3 is made up of 13 amino acids. CDR3 loop: CASSYSRFSGYTF. CDR3 coding DNA: TGTGCCAGCAGTTACTCTCGGTTTAGCGGCTACACCTTC.

The chain has TRBV18 and TRBJ1-3, with unresolved D. The V end lost 6 bases, the J end lost 0 bases, and 9 bases lay between the germline ends. CDR1 is KGHSH, CDR2 LQKENI, per germline. This CDR3 spans 14 amino acids. The CDR3 bases are TGTGCCAGCTCCCAGACAAACTCTGGAAACACCATATATTTT. Translating gives CASSQTNSGNTIYF.

The chain joins TRBV29-1 to TRBJ1-2; 7 nucleotides line up with TRBD1. The CDR3 runs 12 residues. From germline, CDR1 is SQVTM and CDR2 ANQGSEA. After removal of 7 bases from V and 3 bases from J, the junction contained 5 bases not matched to a gene. The CDR3, as DNA: TGCAGCGCCCTCGACAGGGACTATGGCTACACCTTC. This codes for CSALDRDYGYTF.

Worth noting for this clone: The limits of the CDR3 on the DNA are not certain, so only TCRdb's listed CDR3 is given. The genes are TRBV28 and TRBJ1-2; the DNA was not compared with TRBD1, the D call given in the table. Including both end residues, the CDR3 is 14 amino acids long. Germline-derived CDR1 and CDR2 are MDHEN and SYDVKM. CDR3 protein: CASSSSGQLYGYTF.

The chain has TRBV11-3 and TRBJ1-1, with a tentative D call TRBD1 (5 bases). Between the trimmed V and J ends, which lost 3 bases and 3 bases, there was a span of 11 bases. From germline, CDR1 is SGHNT and CDR2 YENEEA. This CDR3 is 14 amino acids long. This chain's CDR3 is CASSFSGGDTEAFF. In nucleotides, the CDR3 is TGTGCCAGCAGCTTTTCGGGGGGGGACACTGAAGCTTTCTTT.

This chain connects TRBV28 to TRBJ1-2; tentative D call: TRBD1 (5 bases). The V and J ends lost 2 bases and 8 bases respectively, with 24 bases between them. CDR3 size: 17 residues. CDR1 and CDR2 (germline): MDHEN, SYDVKM. CDR3 in amino acids: CASSLVFSTDMVHGYTF. The CDR3 region has the DNA TGTGCCAGCAGTTTAGTCTTTAGTACGGACATGGTTCACGGCTACACCTTC.

The gene calls are TRBV10-3 and TRBJ1-3; the D is unclear. The V gene's germline CDR1 is ENHRY and CDR2 SYGVKD. Trimming stripped 4 bases from V and 4 bases from J, with 11 bases between. This CDR3 contains 14 residues. CDR3 in amino acids: CAISAWGKGNTIYF. In DNA, the CDR3 is TGTGCCATCAGTGCCTGGGGAAAAGGAAACACCATATATTTT.

This chain links TRBV19 with TRBJ1-2; no firm D call. Germline assignment: CDR1 LNHDA and CDR2 SQIVND (reference sequence). The V and J ends lost 4 bases and 3 bases respectively, with 21 bases between them. The CDR3 has 17 residues. The CDR3 spells CASSTKLMAVEDYGYTF. CDR3 coding DNA: TGTGCCAGTAGTACCAAATTGATGGCAGTGGAAGACTATGGCTACACCTTC. Looking up the rest from reference TRBV19 and TRBJ1-2 gives the full variable domain: DGGITQSPKYLFRKEGQNVTLSCEQNLNHDAMYWYRQDPGQGLRLIYYSQIVNDFQKGDIAEGYSVSREKKESFPLTVTSAQKNPTAFYLCASSTKLMAVEDYGYTFGSGTRLTVV.

V is TRBV12-3 or TRBV12-4 and J is TRBJ1-2, with no clear D. This CDR3 comprises 12 residues. With 3 bases removed from V and 8 bases from J, the gap between germline ends came to 10 bases. CDR3 sequence reads: CASSFSVLGYTF. The CDR3 coding sequence is TGTGCCAGCAGTTTTTCAGTTCTAGGCTACACCTTC.